A single T cell receptor (beta chain) is shown here with its context. Its specificity is not known. This sample is part of a study of cytomegalovirus exposure and HLA in healthy donors. Study outcomes and limitations: Presence/absence analysis assumed near-uniform sequencing depth across donors. Over 150 TCR beta chains were listed as cytomegalovirus-associated.

Though probably carrying unrecorded immune exposures, donors were nominally healthy at sampling. Trimming took 4 bases from V and 0 from J, leaving 9 bases between them. CDR1 and CDR2 from the germline V gene are MRHNA and SNTAGT. The CDR3 loop spans 15 amino acids. PCR used 60 Vbeta primers and 13 Jbeta primers. The protocol was immunoSEQ multiplex PCR, while the TCRdb copy is restricted to in-frame clones and leaves out a portion. The sample has about 120,000 clones; 78% are singletons. The V and J genes are TRBV6-4 and TRBJ2-2; the D is unclear. The sequence was collected from a young man in good health and CMV-seropositive. The specimen sequenced was PBMCs. The CDR3 coding sequence is TGTGCCAGCAGTGTGGAAGGAGCGAACACCGGGGAGCTGTTTTTT. Translating it yields CASSVEGANTGELFF.